The 26 T cell receptor beta chains presented below share a single source sample, sequenced in a study of blood T cell repertoires in COVID-19. Clones were read by immunoSEQ multiplex PCR, and TCRdb kept only the in-frame ones, dropping some. In the table there are roughly 100,000 clones, over 75% of which are singletons. Input material: peripheral blood. These receptors all come from a man over 45 with acute or convalescent COVID-19.

The chain uses TRBV4-3 and TRBJ1-2; 7 nucleotides align to TRBD1. Germline CDR1 LGHNA, CDR2 YSLEER. This CDR3 region has 15 residues. V was clipped by 2 bases and J by 7 bases; unmatched bases: 10. The CDR3 sequence: CASSQRVEGATGYTF. The CDR3 DNA follows: TGCGCCAGCAGCCAAAGAGTCGAGGGGGCAACTGGCTACACCTTC.

The V call is TRBV7-2, the J call TRBJ1-1, with D hard to call. The germline V gene encodes CDR1 SGHTA and CDR2 FQGNSA. V lost 5 bases to trimming and J lost 2 bases, with 9 bases between them. The CDR3 runs 13 residues. Written as DNA, the CDR3 is TGTGCCAGCAGCCCGGGATCAAACACTGAAGCTTTCTTT. The encoded protein is CASSPGSNTEAFF.

The V gene is TRBV7-2, the J gene TRBJ1-5; TRBD1 matches 7 bases. CDR3 length equals 15 residues. Germline V gene lookup returns CDR1 SGHTA and CDR2 FQGNSA. V lost 4 bases, J lost 1 base, and 4 bases stayed unmatched. CDR3 loop: CASSSGTVSNQPQHF. CDR3 in DNA: TGTGCCAGCAGCTCTGGGACAGTAAGCAATCAGCCCCAGCATTTT. Combining the CDR3 with reference TRBV7-2 and TRBJ1-5 gives the whole variable domain GAGVSQSPSNKVTEKGKDVELRCDPISGHTALYWYRQSLGQGLEFLIYFQGNSAPDKSGLPSDRFSAERTGGSVSTLTIQRTQQEDSAVYLCASSSGTVSNQPQHFGDGTRLSIL.

The V and J genes are TRBV10-3 and TRBJ2-2; D possibly corresponds to TRBD2 (6 bases). V lost 2 bases, J lost 4 bases, and 14 bases lay in between. The CDR3 contains 16 residues. CDR1 ENHRY and CDR2 SYGVKD come from the germline V gene. The CDR3 here is CAISEKSGSVTGELFF. The CDR3 nucleotides are TGTGCCATCAGTGAGAAGTCCGGGAGTGTCACCGGGGAGCTGTTTTTT.

This clone has only one observation. The chain joins TRBV7-9 to TRBJ1-2, with TRBD1 as a possible D gene (6 bases). Germline loops: CDR1 SEHNR, CDR2 FQNEAQ (reference sequence). CDR3 length: 17 amino acids. The V end was cut by 0 bases, the J end by 0 bases, with 14 bases between. CDR3 DNA sequence: TGTGCCAGCAGCTTAGCCCTAACAGGGAGTCCTAACTATGGCTACACCTTC. Its protein is CASSLALTGSPNYGYTF.

This clone was detected a few times. The rearrangement links TRBV20-1 to TRBJ2-3; 12 bases fit TRBD2. The germline CDR1 and CDR2 sequences are DFQATT and SNEGSKA (reference sequence). V shed 3 bases, J shed 7 bases, and the junction held 8 bases outside the gene matches. The CDR3 runs to 15 residues. In DNA, the CDR3 is TGCAGTGCTAGTCGTCCGACTAGCGGGAGTCATACGCAGTATTTT. Amino acids: CSASRPTSGSHTQYF.

The chain employs TRBV24-1 and TRBJ2-1; TRBD2 might be the D (5 bases). The germline CDR1 and CDR2 sequences are KGHDR and SFDVKD. This CDR3 comprises 13 residues. Deletions cut 3 bases from V and 4 bases from J, with 6 bases between. The DNA for the CDR3 is TGTGCCACCAGTGATGGCGGGTACAATGAGCAGTTCTTC. Protein sequence: CATSDGGYNEQFF.

The V gene is TRBV7-2, the J gene TRBJ2-7; TRBD2 matches 11 bases. This CDR3 comprises 16 residues. Germline V gene sequence: CDR1 SGHTA, CDR2 FQGNSA. With 2 bases clipped from V and 6 bases from J, the junction kept 9 bases outside the gene matches. CDR3 protein: CASSLIAGGRSVEQYF. The CDR3 DNA reads as TGTGCCAGCAGCTTAATAGCGGGAGGGCGTAGTGTCGAGCAGTACTTC.

The J gene is TRBJ2-3, the V gene TRBV25-1, with D possibly matching TRBD1 (7 bases). The germline V gene encodes CDR1 MGHDK and CDR2 SYGVNS. The CDR3 is 13 residues long. V dropped 10 bases and J dropped 4 bases, with 15 bases sitting between them. CDR3 in amino acids: CATRRRGADTQYF. CDR3 nucleotide sequence: TGTGCCACCCGACGCAGGGGGGCAGATACGCAGTATTTT.

This clone has just one count. The chain combines TRBV7-2 with TRBJ2-7; TRBD2 aligns across 8 bases. CDR3 length equals 14 residues. The germline CDR1 and CDR2 sequences are SGHTA and FQGNSA. J lost 7 bases, V lost 4 bases, and 9 bases had no gene match. The CDR3 reads CASSSGLERREQYF. CDR3 DNA sequence: TGTGCCAGCAGCTCGGGACTAGAGCGCCGGGAGCAGTACTTC.

V is TRBV6-5 and J is TRBJ1-1; 8 bases line up with TRBD1. Looked up from germline, CDR1 is MNHEY and CDR2 is SVGAGI. This CDR3 contains 13 residues. Losses at the gene ends were 8 bases for V and 2 bases for J; bases not matched to a gene: 4. As DNA, the CDR3 is TGTGCCAGCTGGGACAGGTTAAACACTGAAGCTTTCTTT. It codes for CASWDRLNTEAFF.

This rearrangement joins TRBV6-1 to TRBJ2-5; 11 bases fit TRBD2. Trimming at V came to 4 bases and at J to 3 bases, leaving 10 bases not matched to a gene. Germline CDR1 and CDR2: MNHNS and SASEGT. The CDR3 runs to 17 residues. DNA of the CDR3: TGTGCCAGCAGTGGGAGAGGGCTAGCGGGAGGAAAAGAGACCCAGTACTTC. Translated, it gives CASSGRGLAGGKETQYF.

The chain joins TRBV6-6 to TRBJ1-1, with 7 bases matching TRBD1. Germline V CDR1 and CDR2: MNHNY, SVGAGI (reference sequence). The CDR3 has 15 residues. V gave up 5 bases and J gave up 1 base; unmatched junction bases: 7. The CDR3 nucleotides read TGTGCCAGCAGTCCCCGGGACAGCGGGAACACTGAAGCTTTCTTT. Its protein is CASSPRDSGNTEAFF.

The chain combines TRBV4-3 with TRBJ2-2; perhaps TRBD2 as D (5 bases). Germline V gene lookup returns CDR1 LGHNA and CDR2 YSLEER. The V and J ends lost 5 bases and 0 bases respectively, with 13 bases between them. This CDR3 region has 16 residues. CDR3 amino acids: CASSGLGAANTGELFF. In DNA, the CDR3 is TGCGCCAGCAGCGGACTTGGCGCCGCGAACACCGGGGAGCTGTTTTTT.

The DNA of the CDR3 is TGCGCCAGCAGCTCCTCGGTTTTGAACACTGAAGCTTTCTTT. It yields the protein CASSSSVLNTEAFF. The rearrangement uses TRBV5-1 and TRBJ1-1; no firm D call. Germline assignment: CDR1 SGHRS and CDR2 YFSETQ. The CDR3 covers 14 residues. V was shortened by 3 bases and J by 0 bases, with 9 bases between the two germline ends.

The chain is built from TRBV3-1 (or the pseudogene TRBV3-2) and TRBJ2-1, with D hard to call. Per the germline V gene, CDR1 is LGHDT and CDR2 is YNNKEL (reference sequence). The CDR3 length is 16 residues. V lost 0 bases and J 3 bases, leaving 12 bases between the germline ends. CDR3 nucleotides: TGTGCCAGCAGCCAAGATCGACATTACAACTACAATGAGCAGTTCTTC. It encodes CASSQDRHYNYNEQFF.

The gene calls are TRBV9 and TRBJ1-5; 12 bases line up with TRBD1. The CDR3 has 15 residues. Per germline, CDR1 SGDLS and CDR2 YYNGEE. V trimming: 2 bases; J trimming: 5 bases; junction bases outside the gene matches: 2. CDR3: CASSVGTGGDQPQHF. The CDR3 bases are TGTGCCAGCAGCGTCGGGACAGGGGGCGATCAGCCCCAGCATTTT. Looking up the rest from reference TRBV9 and TRBJ1-5 gives the full variable domain: DSGVTQTPKHLITATGQRVTLRCSPRSGDLSVYWYQQSLDQGLQFLIQYYNGEERAKGNILERFSAQQFPDLHSELNLSSLELGDSALYFCASSVGTGGDQPQHFGDGTRLSIL.

This clone showed up just a few times. The chain employs TRBV5-1 and TRBJ1-2; D is unresolved. The V gene lost 0 bases and the J gene lost 5 bases, with 8 bases spanning the gap. Germline lookup yields CDR1 SGHRS and CDR2 YFSETQ. The CDR3 runs to 13 residues. CDR3 bases: TGCGCCAGCAGCTTGGACGGAGGGTATGGCTACACCTTC. It is translated as CASSLDGGYGYTF.

This chain links TRBV24-1 with TRBJ2-5; maybe TRBD2 (6 bases). The CDR3 has 19 amino acids. Trimming shortened V by 1 base and J by 1 base, and 21 bases separated the two germline ends. The germline gives CDR1 KGHDR, CDR2 SFDVKD. The CDR3 coding sequence is TGTGCCACCAGTGATTTCGCAATGGCGGGGAGCTTGGGCCAAGAGACCCAGTACTTC. Protein sequence: CATSDFAMAGSLGQETQYF.

The gene calls are TRBV5-4 and TRBJ2-7; D unresolved. Germline V CDR1 and CDR2: SGHNT, YYREEE (reference sequence). The CDR3 is 16 residues long. V lost 1 base, J lost 1 base, and 15 bases lay in between. CDR3 DNA: TGTGCCAGCAGCTTGAATCCGCGTAATCCATCCTACGAGCAGTACTTC. Protein: CASSLNPRNPSYEQYF.

This sequence joins TRBV29-1 and TRBJ1-5; 10 nucleotides agree with TRBD1. The germline CDR1 and CDR2 sequences are SQVTM and ANQGSEA. CDR3 length equals 13 residues. J was trimmed by 4 bases and V by 7 bases; bases with no gene match: 4. The CDR3 loop is CSARTGGNQPQHF. The CDR3 nucleotides read TGCAGCGCCCGGACAGGGGGAAATCAGCCCCAGCATTTT.

The chain links TRBV11-2 to TRBJ2-1, with a tentative D call TRBD1 (5 bases). Germline assignment: CDR1 SGHAT and CDR2 FQNNGV. V shed 0 bases and J shed 9 bases, with 6 bases lying between them. The CDR3 has 12 residues. CDR3 in DNA: TGTGCCAGCAGCTTAGATCAGGGTGAGCAGTTCTTC. Its protein product is CASSLDQGEQFF.

The chain has TRBV6-6 and TRBJ1-5; a possible D gene is TRBD1 (5 bases). Trimming took 0 bases from V and 7 from J, leaving 10 bases between them. The CDR3 is 14 residues long. Germline CDR1 reads MNHNY; CDR2 reads SVGAGI (reference sequence). The CDR3 DNA reads TGTGCCAGCAGTTACTCACGACAGAGCCAGCCCCAGCATTTT. This translates into CASSYSRQSQPQHF.

The genes are TRBV7-2 and TRBJ1-4; tentatively, D is TRBD1 (5 bases). This CDR3 is built from 15 residues. Germline CDR1 SGHTA, CDR2 FQGNSA. V was cut by 4 bases and J by 3 bases, with 12 bases left in between. The CDR3 nucleotides are TGTGCCAGCAGCTCCAGGGTTACATCTAATGAAAAACTGTTTTTT. Its translation is CASSSRVTSNEKLFF.

This sequence joins TRBV7-2 and TRBJ2-7; tentative D call: TRBD1 (6 bases). Germline V gene data show CDR1 as SGHTA and CDR2 as FQGNSA. The CDR3 contains 15 residues. V was shortened by 2 bases and J by 3 bases, with 14 bases between the two germline ends. CDR3 sequence reads: CASSLRPGVVYEQYF. In nucleotides, the CDR3 is TGTGCCAGCAGCTTAAGGCCAGGGGTGGTCTACGAGCAGTACTTC.

The gene calls are TRBV15 and TRBJ2-5; 9 bases are a match to TRBD1. This CDR3 has 16 amino acids. J lost 5 bases, V lost 1 base, and 8 bases had no gene match. Germline CDR1 reads LNHNV; CDR2 reads YYDKDF (reference sequence). The CDR3 loop reads CATSRGTGEGEETQYF. For the CDR3, the DNA is TGTGCCACCAGCAGAGGGACAGGGGAGGGTGAGGAGACCCAGTACTTC. Drawing the rest from reference TRBV15 and TRBJ2-5, the complete variable domain is DAMVIQNPRYQVTQFGKPVTLSCSQTLNHNVMYWYQQKSSQAPKLLFHYYDKDFNNEADTPDNFQSRRPNTSFCFLDIRSPGLGDTAMYLCATSRGTGEGEETQYFGPGTRLLVL.